These 25 T cell receptor beta chains were sequenced from one sample in a study of T-cell memory formation after mild COVID-19. TCRdb itself ran the 5' RACE reads through MiXCR, one entry per CDR3 protein. The table shows fewer than 450,000 distinct CDR3 sequences, with roughly 26% occurring only once. The sequencing input was PBMCs or a T cell subset sorted from them (not recorded which). These receptor sequences come from an adult woman who had mild COVID-19 (a few samples of this study predate the infection). Cell type and time point are not known.

This clonotype was counted once. The gene calls are TRBV9 and TRBJ2-2; 14 bases agree with TRBD2. CDR1 is SGDLS and CDR2 is YYNGEE in the germline V gene. CDR3 length: 20 residues. V lost 0 bases, J lost 3 bases, and 10 bases stayed unmatched. The CDR3 here is CASSVDPGTSGRRYTGELFF. Written as DNA, the CDR3 is TGTGCCAGCAGCGTAGACCCCGGGACTAGCGGGAGACGATACACCGGGGAGCTGTTTTTT.

This clonotype was detected only a few times. The V call is TRBV19, the J call TRBJ2-1; 7 bases align to TRBD2. Germline assignment: CDR1 LNHDA and CDR2 SQIVND (reference sequence). The CDR3 consists of 15 residues. The J segment lost 6 bases and the V segment lost 3 bases, leaving 8 bases of the junction unmatched. This CDR3 reads CASSISLTSSNEQFF. The CDR3 DNA follows: TGTGCCAGTAGTATCTCCTTGACTAGCTCCAATGAGCAGTTCTTC.

The gene calls are TRBV5-1 and TRBJ2-7; D is perhaps TRBD2 (5 bases). The V end was cut by 0 bases, the J end by 3 bases, with 13 bases between. Per the germline V gene, CDR1 is SGHRS and CDR2 is YFSETQ. The CDR3 extends over 15 amino acids. CDR3 in DNA: TGCGCCAGCAGCTTGGTTTCCTCTGAGGGCTACGAGCAGTACTTC. Translating it yields CASSLVSSEGYEQYF.

About this clonotype itself: Sequence at one end of the junction differs from germline and may be a read error. The rearrangement links TRBV20-1 to TRBJ1-2; tentatively, D is TRBD1 (5 bases). Germline CDR1 DFQATT, CDR2 SNEGSKA (reference sequence). This CDR3 has 13 residues. The DNA of the CDR3 is TGCAGTGCTAGAGACCAGGGTTTAGCTGGCTACGCCTTC. This sequence encodes CSARDQGLAGYAF.

In nucleotides, the CDR3 is TGTGCCAGCGGACAGGGGGCCTTCGAAGCTTTCTTT. This codes for CASGQGAFEAFF. V usage is TRBV6-5 and J usage is TRBJ1-1, with TRBD1 matching 11 bases. The CDR3 runs 12 residues. Trimming took 8 bases from V and 8 from J; bases not matched to a gene: 4. CDR1 is MNHEY, CDR2 SVGAGI, per germline.

Comments on this clonotype: A much larger clone lies a single base off, so this may be a read error. This is likely a read error, given that the CDR3 carries no conserved phenylalanine or tryptophan at its end. J is TRBJ2-3 and V is TRBV5-1; the match to TRBD2 covers 7 bases. The CDR3 loop spans 14 amino acids. The V gene end was trimmed by 4 bases and the J gene end by 2 bases; junction bases not matched to a gene: 4. Germline-derived CDR1 and CDR2 are SGHRS and YFSETQ. The CDR3 bases are TGCGCCAGCAGCCTGGGACTAAACACAGATACGCAGTATTCT. It translates to CASSLGLNTDTQYS.

The V gene is TRBV9, the J gene TRBJ1-2, with D possibly being TRBD1 (6 bases). Between the trimmed V and J ends, which lost 2 bases and 4 bases, there was a span of 18 bases. Per germline, CDR1 SGDLS and CDR2 YYNGEE. This CDR3 contains 16 residues. The CDR3 nucleotides are TGTGCCAGCAGCGTCTCCCCCCTAACAGGGTCCTATGGCTACACCTTC. Protein product: CASSVSPLTGSYGYTF.

The chain has TRBV6-1 and TRBJ1-1; TRBD1 might be the D (6 bases). V lost 7 bases and J 2 bases, leaving 11 bases between the germline ends. CDR1 is MNHNS, CDR2 SASEGT, per germline. This CDR3 has 13 residues. The CDR3 is CASMGADNTEAFF. CDR3 DNA: TGTGCCAGCATGGGGGCAGACAACACTGAAGCTTTCTTT.

This clonotype was seen more than once but under ten times. The chain has TRBV5-1 and TRBJ2-5; a weak D match, TRBD2 (6 bases). The germline V and J ends were trimmed by 4 bases and 3 bases, with 13 bases remaining between them. This CDR3 region has 14 residues. Germline V gene sequence: CDR1 SGHRS, CDR2 YFSETQ. CDR3 sequence reads: CASSPRRREETQYF. CDR3 in DNA: TGCGCCAGCAGCCCCCGGCGGAGGGAAGAGACCCAGTACTTC.

The genes are TRBV12-3 or TRBV12-4 and TRBJ1-4, with D perhaps TRBD1 (5 bases). CDR3 length: 14 amino acids. V dropped 4 bases and J dropped 5 bases, with 11 bases sitting between them. CDR3 loop: CASSSRVSNEKLFF. DNA for the CDR3: TGTGCCAGCAGTTCCAGGGTATCCAATGAAAAACTGTTTTTT.

This clonotype came up once. V gene TRBV6-2 or TRBV6-3 combines with J gene TRBJ1-1, with no clear D. Germline loops: CDR1 MNHEY, CDR2 SVGEGT. Trimming took off 0 bases at V and 0 bases at J, with 11 bases between the two ends. The CDR3 length is 16 residues. CDR3: CASSYSPQGLNTEAFF. The CDR3 DNA follows: TGTGCCAGCAGTTACTCACCCCAAGGGCTGAACACTGAAGCTTTCTTT.

This sequence joins TRBV7-9 and TRBJ2-2, with TRBD1 matching over 7 bases. This CDR3 has 14 residues. Trimming cost V 4 bases and J 7 bases; bases outside gene matches: 6. In germline, CDR1 is SEHNR, CDR2 FQNEAQ (reference sequence). In DNA form, the CDR3 reads TGTGCCAGCAGCTCCGACAGGGTTAACGGGGAGCTGTTTTTT. Protein product: CASSSDRVNGELFF.

The V gene is TRBV11-3, the J gene TRBJ2-2, with unresolved D. Trimming took 0 bases from V and 7 from J, leaving 6 bases between them. The CDR3 is 13 amino acids. CDR1 and CDR2 from the germline V gene are SGHNT and YENEEA. CDR3 loop: CASSLDSGGELFF. In DNA, the CDR3 is TGTGCCAGCAGCTTAGATTCGGGCGGGGAGCTGTTTTTT.

The chain carries TRBV6-5 and TRBJ1-1; D uncertain. This CDR3 has 17 residues. Trimming left V 0 bases short and J 1 base short, with 15 bases between. CDR1 is MNHEY and CDR2 is SVGAGI in the germline V gene. CDR3 sequence reads: CASSYSNRRRQNTEAFF. CDR3 DNA: TGTGCCAGCAGTTACTCGAACCGACGGCGACAGAACACTGAAGCTTTCTTT.

This clonotype showed up just once. The chain uses TRBV5-4 and TRBJ2-5; no clear D. Trimming took off 0 bases at V and 6 bases at J, with 15 bases between the two ends. Germline V gene sequence: CDR1 SGHNT, CDR2 YYREEE (reference sequence). This CDR3 is 15 amino acids long. The CDR3 DNA is TGTGCCAGCAGCTTGGTATCTTCGAGAAGAAAGACCCAGTACTTC. It codes for CASSLVSSRRKTQYF.

V is TRBV6-2 or TRBV6-3 and J is TRBJ2-7; D is unresolved. This CDR3 region has 12 residues. Trimming removed 6 bases from V and 3 bases from J, with 9 bases in between. Germline V gene data show CDR1 as MNHEY and CDR2 as SVGEGT. The chain's CDR3 is CASRSQVYEQYF. The CDR3 DNA is TGTGCCAGCAGATCACAAGTCTACGAGCAGTACTTC.

The table lists this clonotype with a count of one. The chain is built from TRBV9 and TRBJ1-1, with TRBD1 matching 9 bases. Germline lookup yields CDR1 SGDLS and CDR2 YYNGEE. The CDR3 length is 16 residues. V shed 0 bases and J 1 base; nucleotides not matched to a gene: 4. The DNA for the CDR3 is TGTGCCAGCAGCGTAGACAGGGGGCCTGCGAACACTGAAGCTTTCTTT. Protein sequence: CASSVDRGPANTEAFF. Filled out from reference TRBV9 and TRBJ1-1, the complete variable domain reads DSGVTQTPKHLITATGQRVTLRCSPRSGDLSVYWYQQSLDQGLQFLIQYYNGEERAKGNILERFSAQQFPDLHSELNLSSLELGDSALYFCASSVDRGPANTEAFFGQGTRLTVV.

CDR3 amino acids: CATSAPGLDANTGELFF. CDR3 coding DNA: TGTGCCACCAGTGCACCGGGACTAGACGCCAACACCGGGGAGCTGTTTTTT. This chain joins TRBV24-1 and TRBJ2-2; TRBD2 aligns across 8 bases. J was trimmed by 2 bases and V by 5 bases; bases with no gene match: 9. This CDR3 is built from 17 residues. Germline loops: CDR1 KGHDR, CDR2 SFDVKD.

This clonotype was detected a few times. CDR3 DNA: TGTGCCAGCAGCTTGGGACGGGGAGTGGAGCAGTACTTC. Encoded protein: CASSLGRGVEQYF. This chain links TRBV5-6 with TRBJ2-7; a weak D match, TRBD2 (5 bases). V dropped 0 bases and J dropped 7 bases, with 11 bases sitting between them. This CDR3 is built from 13 residues. Germline V lookup: CDR1 SGHDT, CDR2 YYEEEE.

The rearrangement links TRBV18 to TRBJ1-1; no reliable D call. Trimming left V 6 bases short and J 0 bases short, with 11 bases between. There are 14 residues in the CDR3. Germline V gives CDR1 KGHSH, CDR2 LQKENI. CDR3 bases: TGTGCCAGCTCCCCGTACTCGATGAACACTGAAGCTTTCTTT. Its translation: CASSPYSMNTEAFF. Filled out from reference TRBV18 and TRBJ1-1, the complete variable domain reads NAGVMQNPRHLVRRRGQEARLRCSPMKGHSHVYWYRQLPEEGLKFMVYLQKENIIDESGMPKERFSAEFPKEGPSILRIQQVVRGDSAAYFCASSPYSMNTEAFFGQGTRLTVV.

This clonotype was counted only a few times. The J gene is TRBJ1-1, the V gene TRBV12-3 or TRBV12-4; D remains ambiguous. V dropped 5 bases and J dropped 2 bases, with 15 bases sitting between them. The CDR3 covers 15 residues. CDR3 coding DNA: TGTGCCAGCAGTCCCGGACCGCGGGGAAACACTGAAGCTTTCTTT. It translates to CASSPGPRGNTEAFF.

This clonotype was observed a handful of times. This chain joins TRBV12-3 or TRBV12-4 and TRBJ1-1; the D is unclear. V was pared by 3 bases and J by 1 base, with 15 bases between. The CDR3 length is 16 residues. In nucleotides, the CDR3 is TGTGCCAGCAGTTTGTCGGTCCCCCCGGAGAACACTGAAGCTTTCTTT. It translates to CASSLSVPPENTEAFF.

This clonotype was recorded at least ten times. The CDR3 reads CASSLRGNSPQPQHF. The CDR3 coding sequence is TGTGCCAGCAGTTTAAGGGGGAATTCACCTCAGCCCCAGCATTTT. V usage is TRBV12-3 or TRBV12-4 and J usage is TRBJ1-5; tentatively, D is TRBD1 (6 bases). The V and J ends lost 2 bases and 6 bases respectively, with 14 bases between them. This CDR3 comprises 15 residues.

The V and J genes are TRBV3-1 and TRBJ1-4, with D possibly TRBD1 on 6 matching bases. Germline CDR1 is LGHDT and CDR2 is YNNKEL (reference sequence). CDR3 length: 16 residues. Trimming took off 2 bases at V and 7 bases at J, with 17 bases between the two ends. CDR3 protein: CASSQTFRGAGEKLFF. The DNA of the CDR3 is TGTGCCAGCAGCCAAACCTTCAGGGGCGCAGGTGAAAAACTGTTTTTT.

The chain combines TRBV27 with TRBJ2-2, with 8 nucleotides matching TRBD2. CDR3 length: 15 amino acids. The J segment lost 4 bases and the V segment lost 3 bases, leaving 4 bases of the junction unmatched. Looked up from germline, CDR1 is MNHEY and CDR2 is SMNVEV (reference sequence). Here the CDR3 reads CASSFGRGATGELFF. DNA for the CDR3: TGTGCCAGCAGTTTTGGGCGGGGGGCCACCGGGGAGCTGTTTTTT.